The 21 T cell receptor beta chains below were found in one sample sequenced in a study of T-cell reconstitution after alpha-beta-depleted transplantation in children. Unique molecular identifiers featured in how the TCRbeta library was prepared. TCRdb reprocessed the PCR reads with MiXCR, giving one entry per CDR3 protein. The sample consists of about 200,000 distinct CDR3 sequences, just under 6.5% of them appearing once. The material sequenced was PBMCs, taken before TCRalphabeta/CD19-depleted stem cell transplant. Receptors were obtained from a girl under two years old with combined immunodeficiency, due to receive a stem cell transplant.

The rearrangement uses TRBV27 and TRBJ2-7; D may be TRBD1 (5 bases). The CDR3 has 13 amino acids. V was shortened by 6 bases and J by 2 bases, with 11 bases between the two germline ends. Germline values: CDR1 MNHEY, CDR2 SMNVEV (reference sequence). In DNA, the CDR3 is TGTGCCAGCAGCTGGGGCCTAACCTACGAGCAGTACTTC. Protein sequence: CASSWGLTYEQYF.

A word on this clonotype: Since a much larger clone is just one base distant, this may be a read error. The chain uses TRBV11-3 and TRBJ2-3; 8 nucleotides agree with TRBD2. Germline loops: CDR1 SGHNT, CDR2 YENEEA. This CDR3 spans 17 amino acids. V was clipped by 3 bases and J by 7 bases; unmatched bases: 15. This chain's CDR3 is CASSLGVLAGAANTQYF. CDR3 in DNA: TGTGCCAGCAGCTTGGGGGTCCTAGCGGGCGCGGCAAATACGCAGTATTTT.

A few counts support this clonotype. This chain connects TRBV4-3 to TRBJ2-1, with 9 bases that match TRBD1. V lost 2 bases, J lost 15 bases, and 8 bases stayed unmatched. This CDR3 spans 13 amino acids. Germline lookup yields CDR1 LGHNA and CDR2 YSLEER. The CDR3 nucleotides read TGCGCCAGCAGCCAATTCCCGGGACAGGGTTTGTTCTTC. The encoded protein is CASSQFPGQGLFF.

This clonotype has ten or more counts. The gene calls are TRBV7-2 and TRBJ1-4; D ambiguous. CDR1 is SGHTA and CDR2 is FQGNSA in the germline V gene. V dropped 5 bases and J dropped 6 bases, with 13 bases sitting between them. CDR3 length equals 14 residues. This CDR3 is CASSPDRGDEKLFF. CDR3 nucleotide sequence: TGTGCCAGCAGCCCAGACCGGGGAGATGAAAAACTGTTTTTT.

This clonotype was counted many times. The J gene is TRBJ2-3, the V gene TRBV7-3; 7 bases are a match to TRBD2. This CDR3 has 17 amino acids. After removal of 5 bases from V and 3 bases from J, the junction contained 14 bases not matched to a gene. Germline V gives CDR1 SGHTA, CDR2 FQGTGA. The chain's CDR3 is CASSHRGLTSLTDTQYF. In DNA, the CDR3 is TGTGCCAGCAGCCATAGGGGACTAACTAGCCTGACAGATACGCAGTATTTT.

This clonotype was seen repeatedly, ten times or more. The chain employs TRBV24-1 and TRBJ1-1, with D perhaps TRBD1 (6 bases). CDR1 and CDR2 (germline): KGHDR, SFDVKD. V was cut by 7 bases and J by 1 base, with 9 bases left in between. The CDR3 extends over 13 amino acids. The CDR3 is CATSRGRNTEAFF. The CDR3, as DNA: TGTGCCACCAGCAGGGGCAGGAACACTGAAGCTTTCTTT.

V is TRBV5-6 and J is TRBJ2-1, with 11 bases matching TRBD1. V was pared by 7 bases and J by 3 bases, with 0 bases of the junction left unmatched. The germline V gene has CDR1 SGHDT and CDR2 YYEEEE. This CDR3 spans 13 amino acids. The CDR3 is CASGTGGYNEQFF. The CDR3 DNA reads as TGTGCCAGCGGGACAGGGGGCTACAATGAGCAGTTCTTC.

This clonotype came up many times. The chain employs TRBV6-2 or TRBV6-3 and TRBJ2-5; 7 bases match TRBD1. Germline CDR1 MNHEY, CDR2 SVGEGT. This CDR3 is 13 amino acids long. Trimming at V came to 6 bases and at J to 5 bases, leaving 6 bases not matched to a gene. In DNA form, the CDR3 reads TGTGCCAGCAGGGGACAGCTACGGGAGACCCAGTACTTC. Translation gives CASRGQLRETQYF.

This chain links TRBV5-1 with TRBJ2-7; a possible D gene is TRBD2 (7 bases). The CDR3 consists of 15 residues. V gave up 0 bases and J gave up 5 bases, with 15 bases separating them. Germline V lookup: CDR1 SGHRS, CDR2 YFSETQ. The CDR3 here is CASSLVSGGADEQYF. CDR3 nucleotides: TGCGCCAGCAGCTTGGTGAGTGGGGGGGCGGACGAGCAGTACTTC. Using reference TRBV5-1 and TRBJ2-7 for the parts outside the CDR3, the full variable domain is KAGVTQTPRYLIKTRGQQVTLSCSPISGHRSVSWYQQTPGQGLQFLFEYFSETQRNKGNFPGRFSGRQFSNSRSEMNVSTLELGDSALYLCASSLVSGGADEQYFGPGTRLTVT.

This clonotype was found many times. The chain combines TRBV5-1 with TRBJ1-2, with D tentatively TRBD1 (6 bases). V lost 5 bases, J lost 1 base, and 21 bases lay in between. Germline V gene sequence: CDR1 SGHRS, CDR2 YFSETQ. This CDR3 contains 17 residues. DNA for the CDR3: TGCGCCAGCAGTCGAAAGAACCGGGACACCATTAACTATGGCTACACCTTC. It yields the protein CASSRKNRDTINYGYTF.

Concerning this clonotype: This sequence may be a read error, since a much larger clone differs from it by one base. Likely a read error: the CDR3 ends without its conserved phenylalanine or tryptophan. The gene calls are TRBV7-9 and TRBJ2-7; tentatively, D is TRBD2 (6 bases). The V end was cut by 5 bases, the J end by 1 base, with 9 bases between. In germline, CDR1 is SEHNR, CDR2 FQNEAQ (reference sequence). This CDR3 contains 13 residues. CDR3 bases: TGTGCCAGCAGCGGCGCGGGGTCCTACGAGCAGTACTTG. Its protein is CASSGAGSYEQYL.

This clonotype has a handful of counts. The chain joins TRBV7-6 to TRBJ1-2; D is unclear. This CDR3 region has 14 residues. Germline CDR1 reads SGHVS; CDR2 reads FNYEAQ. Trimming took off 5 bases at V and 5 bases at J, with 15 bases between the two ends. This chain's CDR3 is CASSPTGSRYGYTF. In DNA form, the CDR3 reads TGTGCCAGCAGCCCAACGGGGAGTCGGTATGGCTACACCTTC.

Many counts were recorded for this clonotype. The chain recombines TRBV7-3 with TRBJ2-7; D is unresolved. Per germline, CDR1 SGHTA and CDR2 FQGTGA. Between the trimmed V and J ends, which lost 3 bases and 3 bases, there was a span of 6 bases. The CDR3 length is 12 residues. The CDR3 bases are TGTGCCAGCAGCTTTGGGCTCTACGAGCAGTACTTC. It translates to CASSFGLYEQYF.

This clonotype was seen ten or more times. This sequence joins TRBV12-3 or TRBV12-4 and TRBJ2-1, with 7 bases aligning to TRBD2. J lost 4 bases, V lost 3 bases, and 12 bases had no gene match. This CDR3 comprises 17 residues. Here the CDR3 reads CASSFGVAGVVYNEQFF. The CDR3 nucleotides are TGTGCCAGCAGTTTCGGTGTGGCGGGAGTGGTTTACAATGAGCAGTTCTTC.

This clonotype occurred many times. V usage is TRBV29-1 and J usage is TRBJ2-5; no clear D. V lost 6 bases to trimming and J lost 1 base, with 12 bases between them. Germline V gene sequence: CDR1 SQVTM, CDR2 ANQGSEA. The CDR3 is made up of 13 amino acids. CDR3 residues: CSVLNSVQETQYF. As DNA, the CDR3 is TGCAGCGTCTTAAACTCCGTCCAAGAGACCCAGTACTTC.

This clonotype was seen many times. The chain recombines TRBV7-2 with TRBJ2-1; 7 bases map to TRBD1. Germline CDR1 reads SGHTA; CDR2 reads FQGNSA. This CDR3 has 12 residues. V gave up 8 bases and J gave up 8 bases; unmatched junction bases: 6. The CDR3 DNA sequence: TGTGCCAGCTTAATACAGGGGCATGAGCAGTTCTTC. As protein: CASLIQGHEQFF.

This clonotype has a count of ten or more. CDR3 loop: CSAPAGLAGEKSYNEQFF. Here the CDR3 DNA reads TGCAGTGCTCCCGCGGGACTAGCGGGAGAAAAGTCCTACAATGAGCAGTTCTTC. The chain has TRBV20-1 and TRBJ2-1; 14 bases are shared with TRBD2. V was pared by 5 bases and J by 1 base, with 10 bases of the junction left unmatched. The CDR3 runs to 18 residues. Germline CDR1 and CDR2: DFQATT and SNEGSKA (reference sequence).

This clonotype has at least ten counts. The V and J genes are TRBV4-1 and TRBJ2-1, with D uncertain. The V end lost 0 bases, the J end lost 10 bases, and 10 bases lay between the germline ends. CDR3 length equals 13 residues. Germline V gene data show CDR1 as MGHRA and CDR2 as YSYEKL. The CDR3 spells CASSQERAREQFF. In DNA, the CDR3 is TGCGCCAGCAGCCAAGAACGGGCGCGGGAGCAGTTCTTC.

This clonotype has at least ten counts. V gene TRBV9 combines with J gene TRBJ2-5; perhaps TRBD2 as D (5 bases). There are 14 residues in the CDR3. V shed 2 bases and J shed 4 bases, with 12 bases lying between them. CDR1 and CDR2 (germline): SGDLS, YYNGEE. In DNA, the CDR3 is TGTGCCAGCAGCGTGTCCGGGGTAGCAGAGACCCAGTACTTC. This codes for CASSVSGVAETQYF. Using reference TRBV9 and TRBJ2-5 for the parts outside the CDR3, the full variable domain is DSGVTQTPKHLITATGQRVTLRCSPRSGDLSVYWYQQSLDQGLQFLIQYYNGEERAKGNILERFSAQQFPDLHSELNLSSLELGDSALYFCASSVSGVAETQYFGPGTRLLVL.

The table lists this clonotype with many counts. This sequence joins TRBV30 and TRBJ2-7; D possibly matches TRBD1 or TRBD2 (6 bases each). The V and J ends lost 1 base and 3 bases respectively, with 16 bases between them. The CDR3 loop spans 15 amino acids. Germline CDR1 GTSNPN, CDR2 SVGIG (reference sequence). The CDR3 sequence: CAWSGSIGGGYEQYF. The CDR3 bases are TGTGCCTGGAGTGGAAGTATAGGGGGAGGCTACGAGCAGTACTTC.

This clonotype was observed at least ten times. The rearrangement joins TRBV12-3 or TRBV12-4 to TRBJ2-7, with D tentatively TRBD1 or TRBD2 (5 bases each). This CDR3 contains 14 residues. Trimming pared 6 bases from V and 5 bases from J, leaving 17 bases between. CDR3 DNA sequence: TGTGCCAGCAGGCCAATAGGGGAAGCGGACGAGCAGTACTTC. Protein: CASRPIGEADEQYF.